Listed below are T cell receptor beta chains from one sample, sequenced in a study of cytomegalovirus exposure and HLA in healthy donors. This table comes from immunoSEQ multiplex PCR, and its TCRdb copy is limited to in-frame clones, with some not included. The table records over 25,000 clones, 50% to 75% of them present only once. Sequencing was performed on PBMCs. These receptors all come from a male donor in good health and CMV-seropositive. Both conserved end residues are part of each CDR3. D genes are given only for firm matches. Size tells how often a clone was seen (once, few, many) or the class of an expanded clone, and some rows leave it out.

.	TRBV21-1	TRBJ2-7	once	16	TGTGCCAGAGGGGGGACAGGGCAGAGAGCATCCTACGAGCAGTACTTC	CARGGTGQRASYEQYF
.	TRBV28	TRBJ1-4	few	15	TGTGCCAGCAGTTCCGGGCTCGCGGGTAATGAAAAACTGTTTTTT	CASSSGLAGNEKLFF
TRBD2	TRBV2	TRBJ2-1	.	15	TGTGCCAGCAGAGAGACTAGCGGATCTCACAATGAGCAGTTCTTC	CASRETSGSHNEQFF
.	TRBV6-5	TRBJ1-6	few	14	TGTGCCAGCAGTTCAGGCACCAAGGGGGCACCCCTCCACTTT	CASSSGTKGAPLHF
TRBD1	TRBV11-3	TRBJ1-1	.	13	TGTGCCAGCAGCTCCCAAGAAGGGGGCCTGGCTTTCTTT	CASSSQEGGLAFF
TRBD1	TRBV5-6	TRBJ1-1	.	17	TGTGCCAGCAGTAAACTCGACAGGGGGAGGAGGAACACTGAAGCTTTCTTT	CASSKLDRGRRNTEAFF
TRBD1	TRBV6-4	TRBJ2-3	few	14	TGTGCCAGCAGTGAAGAGGGGGCCACAGATACGCAGTATTTT	CASSEEGATDTQYF
.	TRBV30	TRBJ2-3	.	13	TGTGCCTGGAGCAGGAGGGAGCGCGATACGCAGTATTTT	CAWSRRERDTQYF
TRBD1	TRBV18	TRBJ2-2	.	17	TGTGCCAGCTCACCACGCGGAGACAGGGCTGGCACCGGGGAGCTGTTTTTT	CASSPRGDRAGTGELFF
.	TRBV18	TRBJ1-1	.	14	TGTGCCAGCTCCCCCACCGTCCCGGGAACTGAAGCTTTCTTT	CASSPTVPGTEAFF
.	TRBV14	TRBJ2-7	once	13	TGTGCCAGCAGGTCTGAAGAGGGCTACGAGCAGTACTTC	CASRSEEGYEQYF
.	TRBV5-1	TRBJ2-3	.	12	TGCGCCAGCAGCTCTAATCAGGTTACGCAGTATTTT	CASSSNQVTQYF
TRBD1	TRBV6-1	TRBJ1-5	.	15	TGTGCCAGCAGTGTCCGGACAGGCTCGGATCAGCCCCAGCATTTT	CASSVRTGSDQPQHF
.	TRBV30	TRBJ2-1	.	11	TGTGCCTGGAGTCGCGTAGATGAGCAGTTCTTC	CAWSRVDEQFF
TRBD2	TRBV6-5	TRBJ2-7	.	14	TGTGCCAGCAGGACGGGACTAGCCTACTACGAGCAGTACTTC	CASRTGLAYYEQYF
.	TRBV18	TRBJ2-1	.	19	TGTGCCAGCTCACCATACTCCGGAACGCGCTTAGGGGCCTACAATGAGCAGTTCTTC	CASSPYSGTRLGAYNEQFF
.	TRBV7-9	TRBJ1-1	.	18	TGTGCCAGCAGCGTCCCTGGGGGGATTAACAAGATGAACACTGAAGCTTTCTTT	CASSVPGGINKMNTEAFF
TRBD1	TRBV6-5	TRBJ1-1	.	13	TGTGCCAGCCCGACAGGGAGTGACACTGAAGCTTTCTTT	CASPTGSDTEAFF
.	TRBV29-1	TRBJ1-2	.	13	TGCAGCGTTGCAGGAACAGGCCTCTATGGCTACACCTTC	CSVAGTGLYGYTF
TRBD2	TRBV6-1	TRBJ2-3	.	14	TGTGCCAGCAGTGTTTTAGCGGGGGGACAGACGCAGTATTTT	CASSVLAGGQTQYF
.	TRBV14	TRBJ1-1	.	14	TGTGCCAGCACCCAGACAAGACCCACCACTGAAGCTTTCTTT	CASTQTRPTTEAFF
TRBD2	TRBV14	TRBJ2-3	.	15	TGTGCCAGCAGCCGCGCGGCTAGCGGGATAGGTACGCAGTATTTT	CASSRAASGIGTQYF
TRBD2	TRBV18	TRBJ2-7	.	13	TGTGCCAGCTCTCCCCTAGGGGAGGGCGAGCAGTACTTC	CASSPLGEGEQYF
.	TRBV5-6	TRBJ1-2	.	15	TGTGCCAGCAGCCGGGCAGGGAGGGGTGACTATGGCTACACCTTC	CASSRAGRGDYGYTF
.	TRBV6-1	TRBJ2-3	.	15	TGTGCCAGCAGGAGAAGGGGTGAAGTCGCAGATACGCAGTATTTT	CASRRRGEVADTQYF
TRBD2	TRBV6-4	TRBJ2-3	many	15	TGTGCCAGCAGTGCCACTAGCGGGAGCACAGATACGCAGTATTTT	CASSATSGSTDTQYF
.	TRBV14	TRBJ1-2	.	14	TGTGCCAGCAGCCGGGACATCGTCAGCTATGGCTACACCTTC	CASSRDIVSYGYTF
TRBD1	TRBV11-3	TRBJ2-1	.	15	TGTGCCAGCAGCTTAGGACAGGGGGATATCATAGAGCAGTTCTTC	CASSLGQGDIIEQFF
TRBD1	TRBV5-1	TRBJ2-2	once	16	TGCGCCAGCAGCTTGGGGACAGGCCGTGTCACCGGGGAGCTGTTTTTT	CASSLGTGRVTGELFF
TRBD1	TRBV5-1	TRBJ1-6	once	17	TGCGCCAGCAGCTACAGCCGGGACAGGGCTTTTAGTTCACCCCTCCACTTT	CASSYSRDRAFSSPLHF
.	TRBV19	TRBJ1-1	.	15	TGTGCCAGTAGTATAGATCGGGTCCCGAACACTGAAGCTTTCTTT	CASSIDRVPNTEAFF
TRBD2	TRBV29-1	TRBJ2-1	few	14	TGCAGCGTTGCCCCCCAGCGGGAGGGCCGATTGTGGTTCTTC	CSVAPQREGRLWFF
TRBD1	TRBV14	TRBJ1-2	.	17	TGTGCCAGCAGCCTCCGGGACAGGGGTAGTTTTGACTATGGCTACACCTTC	CASSLRDRGSFDYGYTF
.	TRBV18	TRBJ1-1	.	14	TGTGCCAGCCAACCGGGTCCCACGGGTACTGAAGCTTTCTTT	CASQPGPTGTEAFF
.	TRBV19	TRBJ1-5	.	13	TGTGCCAGTAGTATCGCGGAAAGGCAGCCCCAGCATTTT	CASSIAERQPQHF
TRBD1	TRBV10-2	TRBJ1-1	.	14	TGCGCCAGCAGTCCACAGGGGATGAACACTGAAGCTTTCTTT	CASSPQGMNTEAFF
TRBD1	TRBV5-1	TRBJ1-1	.	14	TGCGCCAGCAAGACAGGGGCTATGAACACTGAAGCTTTCTTT	CASKTGAMNTEAFF
.	TRBV27	TRBJ1-6	.	14	TGTGCCAGCAGTTCGGGGGAGGTTAGTTCACCCCTCCACTTT	CASSSGEVSSPLHF
.	TRBV5-1	TRBJ1-5	.	17	TGCGCCAGCAGCTTGGTCCCAGGGTCCGGGAGTAATCAGCCCCAGCATTTT	CASSLVPGSGSNQPQHF
.	TRBV6-4	TRBJ2-2	.	14	TGTGCCAGCAGTGACTCCCCGGGTACCGGGGAGCTGTTTTTT	CASSDSPGTGELFF